These T cell receptor beta chains were read from a single sample in a study of T cells after yellow fever vaccination. One entry per CDR3 protein, called by TCRdb with MiXCR from the 5' RACE reads. The sample yields 300,000 to 400,000 distinct CDR3 sequences, about 6% seen once. Sequenced here: PBMCs, sampled 5 days after the yellow fever booster vaccination. Receptors were obtained from a man aged 25-45 years who received the YFV17D yellow fever vaccine. Each CDR3 is given without its conserved first and last residue.

j_call: TRBJ2-1; v_call: TRBV20-1; cdr3_aa: SATLGVYNEQF
j_call: TRBJ2-2; v_call: TRBV7-2; cdr3_aa: ASSLAKVVGGELF
j_call: TRBJ2-4; v_call: TRBV7-9; cdr3_aa: ASSLTGQLY
j_call: TRBJ2-7; v_call: TRBV28; cdr3_aa: ASTTGGSYEQY
j_call: TRBJ2-3; v_call: TRBV3-1; cdr3_aa: ACSHRLASTDTQY
j_call: TRBJ2-5; v_call: TRBV24-1; cdr3_aa: ATSDFKTVGETQY
j_call: TRBJ1-1; v_call: TRBV7-9; cdr3_aa: ASSLAKGRNTEAF
j_call: TRBJ2-7; v_call: TRBV28; cdr3_aa: ASSFGTGGFYEQY
j_call: TRBJ2-3; v_call: TRBV12-3/TRBV12-4; cdr3_aa: ASSLYRDKPDTQY
j_call: TRBJ1-1; v_call: TRBV5-1; cdr3_aa: ASSFTGETEAF
j_call: TRBJ2-3; v_call: TRBV29-1; cdr3_aa: SAHGTSGNTDTQY
j_call: TRBJ1-1; v_call: TRBV12-3/TRBV12-4; cdr3_aa: ASHSGTGGSEAF
j_call: TRBJ2-1; v_call: TRBV19; cdr3_aa: ASSARGTSGSLVQF
j_call: TRBJ1-6; v_call: TRBV10-2; cdr3_aa: ASIQGSNSPLH
j_call: TRBJ2-5; v_call: TRBV4-3; cdr3_aa: ASSQDTGGPETQY
j_call: TRBJ2-3; v_call: TRBV24-1; cdr3_aa: ATRSETDTQY
j_call: TRBJ2-4; v_call: TRBV5-1; cdr3_aa: ASSLDKLPKNIQY
j_call: TRBJ2-7; v_call: TRBV5-1; cdr3_aa: ASSLGDRKRLVYEQY
j_call: TRBJ2-5; v_call: TRBV14; cdr3_aa: ASSRDRLGTQY
j_call: TRBJ1-1; v_call: TRBV29-1; cdr3_aa: SAYNTEAF
j_call: TRBJ1-1; v_call: TRBV7-9; cdr3_aa: ASRLAGTASEAF
j_call: TRBJ2-3; v_call: TRBV20-1; cdr3_aa: SARDGSGRYRYGADTQY
j_call: TRBJ2-6; v_call: TRBV5-1; cdr3_aa: ASSLGTGGRSGANVLT
j_call: TRBJ1-3; v_call: TRBV4-3; cdr3_aa: ASSRVRSSGNTIY
j_call: TRBJ2-3; v_call: TRBV24-1; cdr3_aa: ATSDFTRGSSTDTQY
j_call: TRBJ2-7; v_call: TRBV12-3/TRBV12-4; cdr3_aa: ASSFVTSGSYEQY
j_call: TRBJ2-3; v_call: TRBV7-9; cdr3_aa: ASSSPGTLPDTQY
j_call: TRBJ1-2; v_call: TRBV12-3/TRBV12-4; cdr3_aa: ASSPLPGEYGYT